These 15 T cell receptor beta chains share one sample of origin, sequenced in a study of blood T cell repertoires in COVID-19. Using immunoSEQ multiplex PCR, the repertoire was profiled, and TCRdb retains in-frame clones only, with some absent. The table has about 170,000 clones, approximately 84% seen once; the top ten hold 2.5% to 3%. Sequences were obtained from peripheral blood. These receptors came from an elderly woman with COVID-19, enrolled during active disease.

The chain combines TRBV23-1 with TRBJ2-2, with 12 bases matching TRBD2. TRBV23-1 is reported as an ORF; its role is uncertain. This CDR3 contains 18 residues. Unmatched junction bases numbered 19, after V lost 11 bases and J lost 6 bases. CDR3 nucleotides: TGCGCCGGGACCATAATATATAGACTAGCGGGGGTGGCCGGGGAGCTGTTTTTT. Protein: CAGTIIYRLAGVAGELFF.

As regards this clone: Other DNA sequences in this specimen translate into the identical CDR3. The rearrangement uses TRBV9 and TRBJ1-5, with a possible D match to TRBD1 (5 bases). Germline V CDR1 and CDR2: SGDLS, YYNGEE. CDR3 length: 15 amino acids. V was clipped by 0 bases and J by 1 base, with 8 bases between them. As DNA, the CDR3 is TGTGCCAGCAGCGTAGAAGGGGTGAGCAATCAGCCCCAGCATTTT. Amino acid sequence: CASSVEGVSNQPQHF.

The rearrangement links TRBV5-6 to TRBJ2-5; 11 bases line up with TRBD1. V lost 4 bases and J lost 1; bases outside the gene matches: 6. The CDR3 is 16 residues long. CDR1 SGHDT and CDR2 YYEEEE come from the germline V gene. CDR3 sequence reads: CASSPGQGVGQETQYF. For the CDR3, the DNA is TGTGCCAGCAGCCCGGGACAGGGGGTGGGCCAAGAGACCCAGTACTTC.

DNA for the CDR3: TGTGCCAGCTCACCACCCTGGACAGGCCCTGAAGCTTTCTTT. Its translation: CASSPPWTGPEAFF. V usage is TRBV18 and J usage is TRBJ1-1, with 7 bases fitting TRBD1. Germline V gives CDR1 KGHSH, CDR2 LQKENI. This CDR3 region has 14 residues. V trimming: 0 bases; J trimming: 6 bases; junction bases outside the gene matches: 4. The full variable domain, its missing parts supplied by reference TRBV18 and TRBJ1-1, is NAGVMQNPRHLVRRRGQEARLRCSPMKGHSHVYWYRQLPEEGLKFMVYLQKENIIDESGMPKERFSAEFPKEGPSILRIQQVVRGDSAAYFCASSPPWTGPEAFFGQGTRLTVV.

The V call is TRBV28, the J call TRBJ1-5; 8 bases are a match to TRBD1. V dropped 10 bases and J dropped 5; count of bases not matched to a gene: 7. The length of the CDR3 is 13 residues. Germline CDR1 and CDR2: MDHEN and SYDVKM. The CDR3 sequence: CANGQGGYQPQHF. DNA for the CDR3: TGTGCCAACGGACAGGGCGGGTATCAGCCCCAGCATTTT.

The chain links TRBV12-3 or TRBV12-4 to TRBJ2-1; D not resolved. The CDR3 totals 13 residues. V dropped 3 bases and J dropped 9 bases, with 12 bases sitting between them. The CDR3 DNA reads as TGTGCCAGCAGTTTGATGCCACTTGGTGAGCAGTTCTTC. Residues: CASSLMPLGEQFF.

The V and J genes are TRBV29-1 and TRBJ1-2; TRBD1 matches 7 bases. The germline gives CDR1 SQVTM, CDR2 ANQGSEA. This CDR3 is 11 amino acids long. The ends lost 6 bases at V and 6 bases at J; junction bases unmatched: 4. This chain's CDR3 is CSVTGVDGYTF. The CDR3 DNA reads TGCAGCGTCACAGGGGTGGATGGCTACACCTTC.

The CDR3 here is CASDDQGTNEKLFF. The CDR3 DNA follows: TGTGCCAGCGACGATCAGGGAACTAATGAAAAACTGTTTTTT. The chain uses TRBV2 and TRBJ1-4; tentatively, D is TRBD1 (5 bases). The CDR3 is made up of 14 amino acids. Germline values: CDR1 SNHLY, CDR2 FYNNEI. V lost 8 bases and J lost 1, with 11 bases in between.

This chain links TRBV7-9 with TRBJ2-7; TRBD1 matches at 9 bases. V lost 2 bases, J lost 4 bases, and 3 bases stayed unmatched. The length of the CDR3 is 14 residues. Germline V gene data show CDR1 as SEHNR and CDR2 as FQNEAQ (reference sequence). This chain's CDR3 is CASSLPGQGYEQYF. The CDR3 coding sequence is TGTGCCAGCAGCTTACCGGGACAGGGTTACGAGCAGTACTTC. Full variable domain (missing parts from reference TRBV7-9 and TRBJ2-7): DTGVSQNPRHKITKRGQNVTFRCDPISEHNRLYWYRQTLGQGPEFLTYFQNEAQLEKSRLLSDRFSAERPKGSFSTLEIQRTEQGDSAMYLCASSLPGQGYEQYFGPGTRLTVT.

The DNA of the CDR3 is TGTGCCAGCTCACCAACAGGGACCACTGAAGCTTTCTTT. Its protein is CASSPTGTTEAFF. The V gene is TRBV18, the J gene TRBJ1-1; D perhaps matches TRBD1 (6 bases). The CDR3 extends over 13 amino acids. Between the trimmed V and J ends, which lost 2 bases and 4 bases, there was a span of 8 bases. Germline V CDR1 and CDR2: KGHSH, LQKENI.

The chain recombines TRBV28 with TRBJ2-1, with D perhaps matching TRBD1 (5 bases). The V gene's germline CDR1 is MDHEN and CDR2 SYDVKM. The CDR3 runs 16 residues. The V end lost 1 base, the J end lost 7 bases, and 17 bases lay between the germline ends. Here the CDR3 DNA reads TGTGCCAGCAGTTTATCTATAAGGTTACCAGGGAATGAGCAGTTCTTC. Translation: CASSLSIRLPGNEQFF.

This clone was recorded only once. The V gene is TRBV3-1 (or the pseudogene TRBV3-2), the J gene TRBJ2-3; 7 bases are shared with TRBD2. Germline CDR1 reads LGHDT; CDR2 reads YNNKEL (reference sequence). The CDR3 covers 13 residues. J gave up 9 bases and V 1 base, and 4 bases lay outside the gene matches. CDR3 amino acids: CASSQVRGGTQYF. In DNA form, the CDR3 reads TGTGCCAGCAGCCAAGTGCGGGGAGGGACGCAGTATTTT.

J is TRBJ1-6 and V is TRBV18; no clear D gene. Between the trimmed V and J ends, which lost 3 bases and 5 bases, there was a span of 14 bases. This CDR3 is built from 16 residues. Per germline, CDR1 KGHSH and CDR2 LQKENI. The CDR3 reads CASSPIPGKNNSPLHF. DNA for the CDR3: TGTGCCAGCTCACCGATTCCGGGGAAGAATAATTCACCCCTCCACTTT. Full variable domain (rest looked up from reference TRBV18 and TRBJ1-6): NAGVMQNPRHLVRRRGQEARLRCSPMKGHSHVYWYRQLPEEGLKFMVYLQKENIIDESGMPKERFSAEFPKEGPSILRIQQVVRGDSAAYFCASSPIPGKNNSPLHFGNGTRLTVT.

The chain couples TRBV28 to TRBJ2-3; weak D call: TRBD2 (5 bases). This CDR3 spans 11 amino acids. V was clipped by 7 bases and J by 8 bases, with 10 bases between them. Germline assignment: CDR1 MDHEN and CDR2 SYDVKM. CDR3: CASTRGGTQYF. The CDR3 DNA is TGTGCCAGCACCCGTGGAGGTACGCAGTATTTT. Together with reference TRBV28 and TRBJ2-3, the CDR3 gives the full variable domain: DVKVTQSSRYLVKRTGEKVFLECVQDMDHENMFWYRQDPGLGLRLIYFSYDVKMKEKGDIPEGYSVSREKKERFSLILESASTNQTSMYLCASTRGGTQYFGPGTRLTVL.

The chain is built from TRBV30 and TRBJ2-7, with a weak D call TRBD1 (5 bases). The germline V gene has CDR1 GTSNPN and CDR2 SVGIG (reference sequence). V lost 0 bases and J lost 2, with 11 bases in between. This CDR3 region has 14 residues. The CDR3 region has the DNA TGTGCCTGGAGTGTAGGGGTCGGAACCTACGAGCAGTACTTC. Translation gives CAWSVGVGTYEQYF.